The clone carrying this T cell receptor (beta chain) appeared many times. Antigen unknown. The V end was cut by 2 bases, the J end by 3 bases, with 10 bases between. CDR3 length: 14 residues. The data belong to a study of early T cells in non-severe SARS-CoV-2 infection. Background on the study: Sequencing targeted bulk RNA from unsorted whole blood, leaving chains unpaired.

General study findings and limits: In VDJdb matching, anti-spike CD8 responses were favored while private and CD4 specificities went missing.

cDNA molecules, individually, were tagged with unique molecular identifiers. TCRdb passed the 5' RACE reads through MiXCR, listing each CDR3 protein once. Of approximately 76,000 distinct CDR3 sequences listed, roughly an eighth are singletons. The sample taken for sequencing was whole blood. This TCR derives from an adult who was a healthcare worker with PCR-confirmed SARS-CoV-2 infection or an uninfected control (not recorded which). The genes are TRBV12-3 or TRBV12-4 and TRBJ1-2, with a weak D call TRBD1 (5 bases). The CDR3 here is CASSLFEGDYGYTF. CDR3 nucleotide sequence: TGTGCCAGCAGTTTATTTGAAGGGGACTATGGCTACACCTTC.